The rows below give T cell receptor beta chains drawn from one sample of a study of T cells in Graves' hyperthyroidism and ophthalmopathy. TCRdb re-analysed the multiplex PCR reads in MiXCR, keeping a single row per CDR3 protein. The sample yields 500,000 to 700,000 distinct CDR3 sequences, over 15% seen once. The specimen sequenced was blood. These receptors all come from a woman aged 18-29 years with Graves' hyperthyroidism. CDR3s include the opening cysteine and the closing phenylalanine or tryptophan. D genes are given only for firm matches. For some rows the clone size is stated as once, few or many, or as a class when expanded; others skip it.

>.|TRBV5-5|TRBJ1-2|many
CASSPTEVGYGYTF
TGTGCCAGCAGCCCGACGGAGGTGGGCTATGGCTACACCTTC
>TRBD1|TRBV27|TRBJ1-6|.
CASSSIKKGAENSPLHF
TGTGCCAGCAGTTCAATTAAGAAGGGGGCGGAAAATTCACCCCTCCACTTT
>.|TRBV5-1|TRBJ1-1|many
CASSSRDILNTEAFF
TGCGCCAGCAGCTCTCGGGACATCTTGAACACTGAAGCTTTCTTT
>TRBD1|TRBV7-9|TRBJ2-7|many
CASSYFGQGVTLYEQYF
TGTGCCAGCAGCTACTTTGGACAGGGAGTTACCCTCTACGAGCAGTACTTC
>.|TRBV12-3/TRBV12-4|TRBJ1-1|many
CASSPEYTEAFF
TGTGCCAGCAGCCCTGAATACACTGAAGCTTTCTTT
>.|TRBV19|TRBJ2-3|few
CASSIVGSSSTDTQYF
TGTGCCAGTAGTATAGTTGGCAGCTCTAGCACAGATACGCAGTATTTT
>.|TRBV6-1|TRBJ2-3|.
CASSPARIDTQYF
TGTGCCAGCAGCCCCGCCCGGATAGATACGCAGTATTTT
>.|TRBV27|TRBJ1-4|.
CASSLTLGTNEKLFF
TGTGCCAGCAGTCTAACGTTAGGGACTAATGAAAAACTGTTTTTT
>TRBD2|TRBV7-9|TRBJ2-1|.
CASSPLAGGHDEQFF
TGTGCCAGCAGCCCACTAGCGGGGGGGCACGATGAGCAGTTCTTC
>TRBD2|TRBV20-1|TRBJ2-7|many
CSARVFGVGLAGNEQYF
TGCAGTGCTAGAGTATTCGGAGTAGGTCTAGCGGGAAACGAGCAGTACTTC
>.|TRBV28|TRBJ2-2|few
CATPSPWGGELFF
TGTGCCACGCCATCCCCATGGGGCGGGGAGCTGTTTTTT
>.|TRBV12-5|TRBJ2-3|.
CASGLVPGTSTDTQYF
TGTGCTAGTGGTTTGGTCCCCGGGACTAGCACAGATACGCAGTATTTT
>TRBD1|TRBV12-3/TRBV12-4|TRBJ1-2|many
CASRPQGADGYTF
TGTGCCAGCAGGCCACAGGGGGCCGATGGCTACACCTTC
>TRBD1|TRBV7-8|TRBJ2-3|many
CASSLEQGAGTDTQYF
TGTGCCAGCAGCTTGGAACAGGGGGCTGGCACAGATACGCAGTATTTT
>TRBD1|TRBV5-1|TRBJ2-1|many
CASTKIQGNYNEQFF
TGCGCCAGCACGAAGATACAGGGGAACTACAATGAGCAGTTCTTC
>TRBD2|TRBV14|TRBJ2-1|.
CASSAGLASYNEQFF
TGTGCCAGCAGTGCAGGACTAGCGAGTTACAATGAGCAGTTCTTC
>TRBD1|TRBV19|TRBJ2-1|many
CASSNVWGQRQGAYNEQFF
TGTGCCAGTAGTAATGTCTGGGGACAGCGACAGGGCGCCTACAATGAGCAGTTCTTC
>.|TRBV20-1|TRBJ2-1|few
CSARKGSGLSLNEQFF
TGCAGTGCTAGAAAAGGGTCAGGTCTATCTCTCAATGAGCAGTTCTTC
>TRBD1|TRBV6-1|TRBJ1-2|many
CASRGGTGSNYGYTF
TGTGCCAGCAGGGGGGGGACAGGGAGTAACTATGGCTACACCTTC
>.|TRBV7-8|TRBJ2-1|many
CASSSRQGRENEQFF
TGTGCCAGCAGCTCCCGACAGGGGAGGGAGAATGAGCAGTTCTTC
>.|TRBV11-3|TRBJ2-1|many
CASSPSGIRGNEQFF
TGTGCCAGCAGCCCCTCAGGGATTCGCGGGAATGAGCAGTTCTTC
>TRBD1|TRBV27|TRBJ1-4|many
CASSLKAPGQATRWNEKLFF
TGTGCCAGCAGTTTAAAGGCGCCGGGACAGGCCACGAGGTGGAATGAAAAACTGTTTTTT
>TRBD2|TRBV6-1|TRBJ2-2|.
CASTPRGGGTGELFF
TGTGCCAGCACTCCCCGGGGGGGTGGGACCGGGGAGCTGTTTTTT
>TRBD2|TRBV11-3|TRBJ2-1|many
CASSLDLLRGGYNEQFF
TGTGCCAGCAGCTTAGACCTACTGCGGGGGGGATATAATGAGCAGTTCTTC
>.|TRBV2|TRBJ2-7|.
CAGSEEGGAYEQYF
TGTGCCGGCAGTGAAGAGGGGGGGGCCTACGAGCAGTACTTC
>.|TRBV6-2/TRBV6-3|TRBJ2-7|many
CASSYSTVSYEQYF
TGTGCCAGCAGTTACTCGACAGTCTCCTACGAGCAGTACTTC
>.|TRBV20-1|TRBJ2-7|few
CSGAREDYEQYF
TGCAGTGGAGCCAGGGAGGACTACGAGCAGTACTTC
>.|TRBV6-5|TRBJ2-1|few
CASSYSVIVNEQFF
TGTGCCAGCAGTTACAGCGTAATCGTCAATGAGCAGTTCTTC
>.|TRBV3-1|TRBJ2-5|.
CASSQAGIPLETQYF
TGTGCCAGCAGCCAAGCGGGAATACCTCTGGAGACCCAGTACTTC
>TRBD1|TRBV14|TRBJ2-7|.
CAIKGQGAYEQYF
TGTGCCATCAAGGGACAGGGGGCCTACGAGCAGTACTTC
>.|TRBV27|TRBJ1-2|many
CASQGSNYGYTF
TGTGCCAGCCAGGGATCTAACTATGGCTACACCTTC
>TRBD1|TRBV29-1|TRBJ1-2|few
CSARTGGVGGYGYTF
TGCAGCGCCAGGACAGGGGGCGTTGGGGGATACGGCTACACCTTC
>.|TRBV6-1|TRBJ1-1|.
CASGRGTEAFF
TGTGCCAGTGGGCGTGGGACTGAAGCTTTCTTT
>TRBD2|TRBV19|TRBJ2-3|.
CASRGLAGGGFTDTQYF
TGTGCCAGTCGGGGCCTAGCGGGAGGGGGATTCACAGATACGCAGTATTTT
>.|TRBV27|TRBJ1-1|.
CTSTSLGLNTEAFF
TGTACCAGCACCTCGCTGGGGTTGAACACTGAAGCTTTCTTT
>.|TRBV3-1|TRBJ2-5|few
CASSPQRRYFFQYF
TGTGCCAGCAGCCCCCAACGCCGTTATTTTTTCCAGTACTTC
>TRBD1|TRBV7-9|TRBJ1-5|many
CASSLQGVGQPQHF
TGTGCCAGCAGCCTACAGGGGGTAGGACAGCCCCAGCATTTT
>.|TRBV20-1|TRBJ1-6|.
CSATTRSYNSPLHF
TGCAGTGCTACCACACGCTCCTATAATTCACCCCTCCACTTT
>TRBD1|TRBV2|TRBJ2-7|many
CASSQKTGIVNEQYF
TGTGCCAGCAGTCAAAAGACAGGGATAGTCAACGAGCAGTACTTC
>.|TRBV2|TRBJ2-3|many
CASSKMSDTQYF
TGTGCCAGCAGTAAGATGTCAGATACGCAGTATTTT
>.|TRBV7-9|TRBJ2-5|.
CASSSNREDYETQYF
TGTGCCAGCAGCTCAAACAGGGAAGATTATGAGACCCAGTACTTC
>TRBD1|TRBV12-3/TRBV12-4|TRBJ1-1|many
CASSFGGQGIMNTEAFF
TGTGCCAGCAGTTTTGGGGGACAGGGCATCATGAACACTGAAGCTTTCTTT
>TRBD1|TRBV27|TRBJ1-5|.
CASGTGWGNQPQHF
TGTGCCAGCGGGACAGGGTGGGGCAATCAGCCCCAGCATTTT
>.|TRBV12-3/TRBV12-4|TRBJ1-1|few
CASRHNRVLNTEAFF
TGTGCCAGCAGGCACAACAGGGTACTGAACACTGAAGCTTTCTTT
>.|TRBV14|TRBJ2-5|few
CASSQVMVGETQYF
TGTGCCAGCAGCCAAGTAATGGTGGGAGAGACCCAGTACTTC
>.|TRBV7-8|TRBJ2-3|many
CASSLVSLGVDTQYF
TGTGCCAGCAGCTTAGTTTCCCTAGGGGTAGATACGCAGTATTTT
>TRBD2|TRBV3-1|TRBJ2-7|.
CASSHYGTSGYEQYF
TGTGCCAGCAGCCACTACGGGACTAGCGGGTACGAGCAGTACTTC
>.|TRBV5-1|TRBJ2-3|many
CASSLQPSTQYF
TGCGCCAGCAGCTTGCAGCCTAGTACGCAGTATTTT
>.|TRBV12-3/TRBV12-4|TRBJ2-2|many
CASSSQENTGELFF
TGTGCCAGCAGTTCCCAGGAGAACACCGGGGAGCTGTTTTTT
>TRBD1|TRBV2|TRBJ2-7|many
CASSETGVIYEQYF
TGTGCCAGCAGTGAAACAGGGGTAATCTACGAGCAGTACTTC
>TRBD2|TRBV7-9|TRBJ2-7|many
CASSFSGGALNEQYF
TGTGCCAGCAGCTTTAGCGGGGGGGCCTTGAACGAGCAGTACTTC
>.|TRBV7-2|TRBJ2-2|.
CASSAPATGELFF
TGTGCCAGCAGCGCCCCGGCCACCGGGGAGCTGTTTTTT
>.|TRBV3-1|TRBJ2-3|few
CASSQRSGSSTDTQYF
TGTGCCAGCAGCCAAAGGAGCGGGTCTAGCACAGATACGCAGTATTTT
>TRBD1|TRBV6-2/TRBV6-3|TRBJ2-5|many
CASRRQGEQETQYF
TGTGCCAGCAGAAGACAGGGAGAGCAAGAGACCCAGTACTTC
>.|TRBV20-1|TRBJ2-7|many
CSASGLVGNEQYF
TGCAGTGCTAGTGGCCTAGTAGGGAACGAGCAGTACTTC
>TRBD1|TRBV2|TRBJ2-3|few
CASTPGQGRDTQYF
TGTGCCAGCACTCCAGGACAGGGGCGAGATACGCAGTATTTT
>.|TRBV30|TRBJ2-5|few
CAWNRAETQYF
TGTGCCTGGAACAGGGCGGAGACCCAGTACTTC
>TRBD2|TRBV3-1|TRBJ2-5|few
CASSQGTSGPQETQYF
TGTGCCAGCAGCCAAGGGACTAGCGGGCCTCAAGAGACCCAGTACTTC
>TRBD1|TRBV30|TRBJ2-7|many
CAWSDGTGYDEQYF
TGTGCCTGGAGTGATGGGACAGGGTATGACGAGCAGTACTTC